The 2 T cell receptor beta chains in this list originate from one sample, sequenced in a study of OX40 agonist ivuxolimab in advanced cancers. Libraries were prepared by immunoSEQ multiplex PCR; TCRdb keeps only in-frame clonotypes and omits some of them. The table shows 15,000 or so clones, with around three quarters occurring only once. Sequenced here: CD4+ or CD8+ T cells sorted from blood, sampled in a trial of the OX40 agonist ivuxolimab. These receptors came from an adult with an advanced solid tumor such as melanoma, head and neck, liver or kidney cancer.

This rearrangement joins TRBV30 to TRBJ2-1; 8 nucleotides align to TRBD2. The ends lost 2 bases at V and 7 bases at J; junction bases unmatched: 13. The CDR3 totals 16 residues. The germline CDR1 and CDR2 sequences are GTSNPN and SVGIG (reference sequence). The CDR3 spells CAWSPDWAGGNNEQFF. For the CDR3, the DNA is TGTGCCTGGAGTCCAGACTGGGCGGGAGGAAATAATGAGCAGTTCTTC.

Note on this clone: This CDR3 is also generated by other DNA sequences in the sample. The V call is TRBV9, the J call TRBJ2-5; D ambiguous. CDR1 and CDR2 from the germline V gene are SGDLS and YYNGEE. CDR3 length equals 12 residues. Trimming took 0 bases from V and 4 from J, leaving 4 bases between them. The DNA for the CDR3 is TGTGCCAGCAGCGTAGGAGGAGAGACCCAGTACTTC. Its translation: CASSVGGETQYF.